The rows below give T cell receptor beta chains drawn from one sample of a study of T cell responses to AZD1222 COVID-19 vaccine. The assay was immunoSEQ multiplex PCR, and TCRdb's table has in-frame clones only and misses some. Here the sample spans some 170,000 clones, more than 80% being singletons. The source material was peripheral blood, sampled on day 0 of AZD1222 vaccination. The receptor set was obtained from an adult in good health. The CDR3 runs from the conserved cysteine through the conserved F or W.

V gene	J gene	CDR3 protein
TRBV3-1/TRBV3-2	TRBJ1-5	CASSQDWREPKYSNQPQHF
TRBV5-1	TRBJ2-3	CASSLGGKPMDTQYF
TRBV5-4	TRBJ2-1	CASSRWGNEQFF
TRBV10-3	TRBJ1-1	CAITRQGAPTEAFF
TRBV5-8	TRBJ1-4	CASSSLLGLFF
TRBV12-3/TRBV12-4	TRBJ1-5	CASRTDSNQPQHF
TRBV29-1	TRBJ2-1	CSVNPAGITSYNEQFF
TRBV7-7	TRBJ1-1	CASSSIKRASTEAFF
TRBV19	TRBJ2-1	CASSGTKTADKGEQFF
TRBV3-1/TRBV3-2	TRBJ2-3	CASSQDNRVTDTQYF
TRBV30	TRBJ2-7	CAWTRLAGEFEQYF
TRBV7-9	TRBJ2-2	CASSLVGQGSNTGELFF
TRBV6-5	TRBJ2-5	CASSYAATTGQETQYF
TRBV3-1/TRBV3-2	TRBJ2-1	CASSISSGTYNEQFF
TRBV4-1	TRBJ1-1	CASSLSPGNTEAFF
TRBV30	TRBJ1-4	CAWSPGVTEKLFF